Below are 15 T cell receptor beta chains sequenced from a single sample in a study of T cell responses to AZD1222 COVID-19 vaccine. Produced via immunoSEQ multiplex PCR; TCRdb's table is partial and in-frame only. The table records about 69,000 clones, over 80% of them present only once. The sample was peripheral blood, taken 28 days after the second AZD1222 dose. The source of these receptors is an adult who received the AZD1222 COVID-19 vaccine.

This clone was observed once. The chain is built from TRBV11-3 and TRBJ1-1; the match to TRBD1 covers 10 bases. The V segment lost 5 bases and the J segment 5 bases; nucleotides outside the gene matches: 11. The CDR3 is made up of 16 amino acids. From germline, CDR1 is SGHNT and CDR2 YENEEA. CDR3: CASSPQGGQGTTEAFF. The DNA for the CDR3 is TGTGCCAGCAGCCCCCAGGGGGGACAGGGGACGACTGAAGCTTTCTTT.

This clone was seen repeatedly, ten times or more. The J gene is TRBJ2-7, the V gene TRBV5-8, with D possibly TRBD1 on 5 matching bases. CDR1 SGHTS and CDR2 YDEGEE come from the germline V gene. V lost 4 bases and J 2 bases, leaving 22 bases between the germline ends. The CDR3 consists of 17 residues. As DNA, the CDR3 is TGTGCCAGCAGCCCCCGGCCCCTTGTTGTAGGGGCCTACGAGCAGTACTTC. This encodes CASSPRPLVVGAYEQYF. The complete variable domain, with remaining parts taken from reference TRBV5-8 and TRBJ2-7, reads EAGVTQSPTHLIKTRGQQATLRCSPISGHTSVYWYQQALGLGLQFLLWYDEGEERNRGNFPPRFSGRQFPNYSSELNVNALELEDSALYLCASSPRPLVVGAYEQYFGPGTRLTVT.

V usage is TRBV6-5 and J usage is TRBJ1-2, with 11 bases identical to TRBD1. Unmatched junction bases numbered 7, after V lost 5 bases and J lost 8 bases. CDR1 and CDR2 from the germline V gene are MNHEY and SVGAGI. CDR3 length equals 14 residues. The CDR3 is CASSTGQGAGGYTF. DNA for the CDR3: TGTGCCAGCAGTACCGGACAGGGGGCTGGGGGCTACACCTTC.

This chain connects TRBV10-3 to TRBJ2-7; D may be TRBD1 or TRBD2 (5 bases each). CDR1 and CDR2 (germline): ENHRY, SYGVKD. Trimming stripped 6 bases from V and 0 bases from J, with 12 bases between. CDR3 length: 14 amino acids. The CDR3 sequence: CAIRGDGSSYEQYF. CDR3 nucleotide sequence: TGTGCCATCAGGGGGGACGGCAGCTCCTACGAGCAGTACTTC.

In its sample, this clone was seen a few times. The rearrangement links TRBV7-2 to TRBJ2-7, with D perhaps TRBD1 (6 bases). Deletions cut 4 bases from V and 4 bases from J, with 8 bases between. Germline values: CDR1 SGHTA, CDR2 FQGNSA. The CDR3 runs 12 residues. The CDR3 DNA is TGTGCCAGCAGCTCGACAGGATACGAGCAGTACTTC. As protein: CASSSTGYEQYF. The full variable domain, its missing parts supplied by reference TRBV7-2 and TRBJ2-7, is GAGVSQSPSNKVTEKGKDVELRCDPISGHTALYWYRQSLGQGLEFLIYFQGNSAPDKSGLPSDRFSAERTGGSVSTLTIQRTQQEDSAVYLCASSSTGYEQYFGPGTRLTVT.

With regard to this clone: At one end the junction does not follow the germline gene, possibly because of a read error. The CDR3 sequence is CSASDLPMNF. The CDR3 bases are TGCAGTGCTAGCGACTTGCCGATGAACTTC. This chain joins TRBV20-1 and TRBJ2-5, with D uncertain. This CDR3 has 10 amino acids. The germline gives CDR1 DFQATT, CDR2 SNEGSKA (reference sequence).

The genes are TRBV6-5 and TRBJ2-1; TRBD2 matches 12 bases. V gave up 6 bases and J gave up 2 bases; unmatched junction bases: 2. From germline, CDR1 is MNHEY and CDR2 SVGAGI. This CDR3 is built from 15 residues. CDR3 in DNA: TGTGCCAGCAGGCCTAGCGGGGGGGCCTACAATGAGCAGTTCTTC. As protein: CASRPSGGAYNEQFF.

The chain is built from TRBV24-1 and TRBJ1-2; perhaps TRBD1 as D (5 bases). This CDR3 spans 15 amino acids. Between the trimmed V and J ends, which lost 0 bases and 0 bases, there was a span of 7 bases. From germline, CDR1 is KGHDR and CDR2 SFDVKD. The DNA of the CDR3 is TGTGCCACCAGTGATTTGGCAGGGCCTAACTATGGCTACACCTTC. Translating it yields CATSDLAGPNYGYTF.

The CDR3 nucleotides read TGTGCCACCAGCATGGATCCTAACTATGGCTACACCTTC. Translating it yields CATSMDPNYGYTF. The chain links TRBV15 to TRBJ1-2; D uncertain. This CDR3 has 13 residues. Germline CDR1 reads LNHNV; CDR2 reads YYDKDF (reference sequence). With 4 bases removed from V and 0 bases from J, the gap between germline ends came to 6 bases.

The V and J genes are TRBV5-1 and TRBJ2-1, with 8 bases identical to TRBD2. Germline values: CDR1 SGHRS, CDR2 YFSETQ. The J segment lost 7 bases and the V segment lost 0 bases, leaving 6 bases of the junction unmatched. The CDR3 runs 15 residues. The DNA for the CDR3 is TGCGCCAGCAGCTTGGTATCGGCTAGCGGGAATGAGCAGTTCTTC. Residues: CASSLVSASGNEQFF.

This chain joins TRBV27 and TRBJ1-2; D not resolved. The CDR3 length is 11 residues. CDR1 and CDR2 (germline): MNHEY, SMNVEV (reference sequence). Trimming took 11 bases from V and 4 from J, leaving 11 bases between them. As DNA, the CDR3 is TGTGCCGGCTCGAGGTTCTATGGCTACACCTTC. Amino acid sequence: CAGSRFYGYTF.

The rearrangement uses TRBV6-5 and TRBJ2-7, with 8 bases that match TRBD1. This CDR3 is built from 14 residues. The V and J ends lost 6 bases and 1 base, in that order; junction bases with no gene match: 5. CDR1 is MNHEY and CDR2 is SVGAGI in the germline V gene. The CDR3 DNA sequence: TGTGCCAGCAGGGACAGGGTCGCTTCCTACGAGCAGTACTTC. It translates to CASRDRVASYEQYF.

V and J are TRBV29-1 and TRBJ2-1; 8 bases match TRBD2. Germline lookup yields CDR1 SQVTM and CDR2 ANQGSEA. V was clipped by 5 bases and J by 3 bases; unmatched bases: 6. This CDR3 has 14 residues. CDR3 in DNA: TGCAGCGTTCTTACGGGAGGGAGCTACAATGAGCAGTTCTTC. This gives the protein CSVLTGGSYNEQFF.

The V and J genes are TRBV6-5 and TRBJ1-1, with a tentative D call TRBD1 (6 bases). Trimming pared 5 bases from V and 4 bases from J, leaving 17 bases between. Germline V gene data show CDR1 as MNHEY and CDR2 as SVGAGI. CDR3 length equals 15 residues. The CDR3 DNA sequence: TGTGCCAGCAGTCCCTTTCTGGGGGCGCCCACTGAAGCTTTCTTT. Protein sequence: CASSPFLGAPTEAFF.

V is TRBV7-8 and J is TRBJ1-2; D not certain. Per germline, CDR1 SGHVS and CDR2 FQNEAQ. The V end was cut by 5 bases, the J end by 8 bases, with 12 bases between. The CDR3 covers 12 residues. The CDR3 sequence is CASSLLRQGYTF. As DNA, the CDR3 is TGTGCCAGCAGCCTCCTCAGGCAGGGCTACACCTTC.